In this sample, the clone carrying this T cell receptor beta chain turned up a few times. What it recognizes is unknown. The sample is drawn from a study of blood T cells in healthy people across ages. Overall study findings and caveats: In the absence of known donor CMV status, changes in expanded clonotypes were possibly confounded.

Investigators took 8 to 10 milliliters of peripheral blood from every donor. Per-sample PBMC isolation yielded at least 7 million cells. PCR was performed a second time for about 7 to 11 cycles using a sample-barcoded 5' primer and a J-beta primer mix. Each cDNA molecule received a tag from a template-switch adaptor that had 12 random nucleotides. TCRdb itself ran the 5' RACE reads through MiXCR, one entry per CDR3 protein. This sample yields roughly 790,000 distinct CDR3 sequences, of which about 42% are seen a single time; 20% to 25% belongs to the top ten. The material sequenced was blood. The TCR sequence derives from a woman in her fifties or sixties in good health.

CDR3 DNA sequence: TGCAGTGCTAGAGGACTAGCGGGCCCAGGGGATGAGCAGTTCTTC. It yields the protein CSARGLAGPGDEQFF. The chain links TRBV20-1 to TRBJ2-1; 10 bases align to TRBD2. The CDR3 sequence is 15 residues long. Germline V gene data show CDR1 as DFQATT and CDR2 as SNEGSKA (reference sequence). V trimming: 1 base; J trimming: 8 bases; junction bases outside the gene matches: 8.